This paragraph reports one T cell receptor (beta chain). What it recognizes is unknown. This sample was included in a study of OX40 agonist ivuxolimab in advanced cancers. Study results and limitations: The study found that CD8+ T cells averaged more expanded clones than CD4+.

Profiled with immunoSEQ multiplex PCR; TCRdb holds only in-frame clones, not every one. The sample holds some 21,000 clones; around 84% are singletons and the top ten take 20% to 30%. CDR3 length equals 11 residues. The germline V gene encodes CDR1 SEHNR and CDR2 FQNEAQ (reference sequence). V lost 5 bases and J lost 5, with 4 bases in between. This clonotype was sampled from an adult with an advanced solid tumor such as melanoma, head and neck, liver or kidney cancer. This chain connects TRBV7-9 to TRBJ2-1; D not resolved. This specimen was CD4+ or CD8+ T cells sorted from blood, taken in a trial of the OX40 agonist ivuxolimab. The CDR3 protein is CASSRDNEQFF. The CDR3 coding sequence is TGTGCCAGCAGCCGCGACAATGAGCAGTTCTTC.